This T cell receptor (beta chain) was sequenced during a study of T cells after yellow fever vaccination. The study, taken as a whole, reports: Of the clonotypes, a small share occurred in both CD4 and CD8 compartments.

One entry per CDR3 protein, called by TCRdb with MiXCR from the 5' RACE reads. Of some 400,000 distinct CDR3 sequences in the sample, around 6.5% were seen once. This clonotype has ten or more counts. What it recognizes is unknown. This clonotype originated in a man in his thirties or forties who received the YFV17D yellow fever vaccine. Sample: PBMCs, taken 5 days after the yellow fever booster vaccination.

The CDR3: CASSPSGSKYNEQFF. The CDR3, as DNA: TGTGCCAGCAGCCCTAGCGGGAGTAAGTACAATGAGCAGTTCTTC. J is TRBJ2-1 and V is TRBV6-1; 10 bases agree with TRBD2. Germline lookup yields CDR1 MNHNS and CDR2 SASEGT. This CDR3 comprises 15 residues. Losses at the gene ends were 6 bases for V and 4 bases for J; bases not matched to a gene: 6.